This T cell receptor beta chain was recorded in a study of long-term antiretroviral therapy in people with HIV. Running of the v3.0 immunoSEQ assay took place at survey level. Samples were sequenced targeting 40,000-50,000 T-cell genomes each. The protocol was immunoSEQ multiplex PCR, while the TCRdb copy is restricted to in-frame clones and leaves out a portion. The table has 20,000 to 25,000 clones, around 81% seen once. The CDR3 consists of 13 residues. In germline, CDR1 is LGHNA, CDR2 YSLEER. The V end was cut by 0 bases, the J end by 7 bases, with 9 bases between. HIV-positive participants were all treated in the United States.

This material consisted of unsorted PBMCs, taken 1.5 years after starting antiretroviral therapy. V gene TRBV4-3 combines with J gene TRBJ1-1; perhaps TRBD1 as D (5 bases). This TCR derives from a man younger than 40 with HIV. The CDR3 DNA sequence: TGCGCCAGCAGCCAAGACCGACAGCTTGAAGCTTTCTTT. Translation gives CASSQDRQLEAFF.